This T cell receptor (beta chain) was profiled in a study of blood T cell repertoires in COVID-19. Study overall: COVID-19 samples from acute and convalescent phases originated in the United States, Italy and Spain. PBMCs, B-cell-depleted T cells, or T cells provided the cDNA or gDNA that made up the material.

This study enrolled people aged about 18 to 95 from 20 to 25 US geographic areas. This clone has only one observation. Produced via immunoSEQ multiplex PCR; TCRdb's table is partial and in-frame only. The repertoire holds approximately 280,000 clones, roughly 90% seen once, with less than 2% in the top ten. This CDR3 region has 16 residues. After removal of 5 bases from V and 9 bases from J, the junction contained 11 bases not matched to a gene. Germline V lookup: CDR1 LNHDA, CDR2 SQIVND (reference sequence). This sequence was found in a woman aged 60-70 years who had recovered from COVID-19. The rearrangement uses TRBV19 and TRBJ1-6, with 9 bases aligning to TRBD1. The sequencing sample was made of PBMCs or T cells enriched from blood (not recorded which). The CDR3 nucleotides are TGTGCCAGTAGTCCACGAAAAGGACAGGGGATTTCACCCCTCCACTTT. Protein sequence: CASSPRKGQGISPLHF.